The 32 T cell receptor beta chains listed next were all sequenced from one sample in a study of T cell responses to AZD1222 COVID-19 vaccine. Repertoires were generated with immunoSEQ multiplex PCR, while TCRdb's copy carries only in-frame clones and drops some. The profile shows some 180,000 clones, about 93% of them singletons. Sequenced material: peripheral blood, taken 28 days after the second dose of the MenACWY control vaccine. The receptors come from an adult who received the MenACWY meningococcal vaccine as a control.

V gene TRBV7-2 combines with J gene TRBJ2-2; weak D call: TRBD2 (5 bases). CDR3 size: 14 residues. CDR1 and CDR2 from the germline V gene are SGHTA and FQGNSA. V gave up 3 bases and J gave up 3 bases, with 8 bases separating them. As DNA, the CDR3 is TGTGCCAGCAGCTTCGGACTCCACACCGGGGAGCTGTTTTTT. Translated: CASSFGLHTGELFF.

The CDR3 DNA reads as TGTGCCAGCAGTCGGGACGGCACAGATACGCAGTATTTT. This encodes CASSRDGTDTQYF. The genes are TRBV6-6 and TRBJ2-3; either TRBD1 or TRBD2 may supply D (5 bases each). The CDR3 has 13 residues. V was pared by 5 bases and J by 1 base, with 7 bases between. The germline V gene has CDR1 MNHNY and CDR2 SVGAGI (reference sequence).

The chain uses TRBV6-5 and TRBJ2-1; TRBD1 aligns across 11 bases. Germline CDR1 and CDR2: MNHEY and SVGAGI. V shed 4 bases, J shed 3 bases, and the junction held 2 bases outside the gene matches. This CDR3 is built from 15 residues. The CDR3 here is CASSSDRGLYNEQFF. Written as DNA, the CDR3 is TGTGCCAGCAGTTCGGACAGGGGGCTCTACAATGAGCAGTTCTTC.

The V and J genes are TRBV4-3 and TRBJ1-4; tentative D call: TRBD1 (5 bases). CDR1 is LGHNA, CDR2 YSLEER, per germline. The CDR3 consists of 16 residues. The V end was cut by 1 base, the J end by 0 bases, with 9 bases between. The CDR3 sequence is CASSQVGHPTNEKLFF. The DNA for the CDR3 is TGCGCCAGCAGCCAAGTAGGACACCCAACTAATGAAAAACTGTTTTTT.

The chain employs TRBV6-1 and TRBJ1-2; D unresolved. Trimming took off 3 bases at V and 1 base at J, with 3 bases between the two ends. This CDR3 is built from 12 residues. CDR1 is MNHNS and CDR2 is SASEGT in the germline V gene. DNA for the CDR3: TGTGCCAGCAGTGACAGTAACTATGGCTACACCTTC. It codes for CASSDSNYGYTF.

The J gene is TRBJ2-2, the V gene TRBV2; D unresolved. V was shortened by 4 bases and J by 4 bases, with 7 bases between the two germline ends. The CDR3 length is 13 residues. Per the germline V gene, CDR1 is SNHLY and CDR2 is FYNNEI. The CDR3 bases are TGTGCCAGCAGTGTGCCTGTCACCGGGGAGCTGTTTTTT. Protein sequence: CASSVPVTGELFF.

CDR3 in amino acids: CASSLGGGWFF. The DNA of the CDR3 is TGTGCCAGCAGCTTAGGAGGGGGTTGGTTCTTC. J is TRBJ2-1 and V is TRBV7-8; D might be TRBD1 (6 bases). Germline V CDR1 and CDR2: SGHVS, FQNEAQ. CDR3 length equals 11 residues. Trimming removed 1 base from V and 15 bases from J, with 10 bases in between.

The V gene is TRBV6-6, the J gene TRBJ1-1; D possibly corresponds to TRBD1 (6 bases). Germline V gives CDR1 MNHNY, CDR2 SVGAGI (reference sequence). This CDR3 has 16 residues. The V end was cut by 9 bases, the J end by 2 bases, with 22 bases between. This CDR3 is CASIDPGTPLNTEAFF. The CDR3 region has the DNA TGTGCCAGTATCGATCCGGGGACACCTCTTAACACTGAAGCTTTCTTT.

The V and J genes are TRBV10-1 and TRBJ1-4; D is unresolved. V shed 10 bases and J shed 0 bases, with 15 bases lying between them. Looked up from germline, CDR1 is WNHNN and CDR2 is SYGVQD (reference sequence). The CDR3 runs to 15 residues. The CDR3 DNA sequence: TGCGCCACCCTGGTGGCGGTTCCAACTAATGAAAAACTGTTTTTT. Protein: CATLVAVPTNEKLFF.

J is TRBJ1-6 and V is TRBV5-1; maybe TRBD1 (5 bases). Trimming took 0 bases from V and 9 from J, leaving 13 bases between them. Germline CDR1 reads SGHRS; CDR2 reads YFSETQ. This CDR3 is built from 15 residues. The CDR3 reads CASSLASRAGSPLHF. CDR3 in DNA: TGCGCCAGCAGCTTGGCCTCCAGGGCCGGTTCACCCCTCCACTTT.

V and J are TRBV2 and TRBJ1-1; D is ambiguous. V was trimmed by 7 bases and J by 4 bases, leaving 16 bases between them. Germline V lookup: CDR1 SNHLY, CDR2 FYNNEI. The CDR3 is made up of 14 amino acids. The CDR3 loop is CASNFMERSTEAFF. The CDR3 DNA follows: TGTGCCAGCAATTTCATGGAAAGAAGCACTGAAGCTTTCTTT.

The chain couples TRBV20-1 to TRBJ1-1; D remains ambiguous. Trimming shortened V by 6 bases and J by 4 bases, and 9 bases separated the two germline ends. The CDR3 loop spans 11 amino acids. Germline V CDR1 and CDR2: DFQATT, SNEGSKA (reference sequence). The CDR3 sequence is CSAQDATEAFF. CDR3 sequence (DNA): TGCAGTGCCCAGGACGCCACTGAAGCTTTCTTT.

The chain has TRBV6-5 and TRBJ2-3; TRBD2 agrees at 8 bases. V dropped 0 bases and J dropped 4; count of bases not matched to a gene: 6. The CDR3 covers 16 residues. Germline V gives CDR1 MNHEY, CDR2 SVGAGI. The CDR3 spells CASSYSPRGAADTQYF. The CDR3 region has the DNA TGTGCCAGCAGTTACTCACCGCGGGGGGCGGCAGATACGCAGTATTTT.

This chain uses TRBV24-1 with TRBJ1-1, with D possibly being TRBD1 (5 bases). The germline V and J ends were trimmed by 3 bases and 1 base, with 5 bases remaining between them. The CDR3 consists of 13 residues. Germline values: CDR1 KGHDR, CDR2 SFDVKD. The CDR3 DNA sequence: TGTGCCACCAGTGATGGGGGGAACACTGAAGCTTTCTTT. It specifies CATSDGGNTEAFF.

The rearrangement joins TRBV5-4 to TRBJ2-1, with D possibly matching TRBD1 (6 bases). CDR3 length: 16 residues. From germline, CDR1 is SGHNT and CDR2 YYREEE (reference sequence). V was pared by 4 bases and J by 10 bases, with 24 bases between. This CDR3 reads CASSTLGAGGGQEQFF. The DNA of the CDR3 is TGTGCCAGCAGCACCCTCGGGGCGGGTGGGGGACAAGAGCAGTTCTTC. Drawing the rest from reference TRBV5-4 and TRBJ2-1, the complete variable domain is ETGVTQSPTHLIKTRGQQVTLRCSSQSGHNTVSWYQQALGQGPQFIFQYYREEENGRGNFPPRFSGLQFPNYSSELNVNALELDDSALYLCASSTLGAGGGQEQFFGPGTRLTVL.

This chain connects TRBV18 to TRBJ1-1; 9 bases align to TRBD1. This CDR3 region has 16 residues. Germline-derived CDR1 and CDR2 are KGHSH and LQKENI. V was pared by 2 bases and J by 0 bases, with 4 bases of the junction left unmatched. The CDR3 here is CASSPSGTGMNTEAFF. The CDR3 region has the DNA TGTGCCAGCTCACCAAGTGGGACAGGGATGAACACTGAAGCTTTCTTT.

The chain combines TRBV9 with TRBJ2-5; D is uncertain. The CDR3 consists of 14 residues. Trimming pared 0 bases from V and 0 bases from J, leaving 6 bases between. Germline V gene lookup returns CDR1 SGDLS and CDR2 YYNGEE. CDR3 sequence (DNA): TGTGCCAGCAGCGTAGCTGGGAACCAAGAGACCCAGTACTTC. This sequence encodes CASSVAGNQETQYF.

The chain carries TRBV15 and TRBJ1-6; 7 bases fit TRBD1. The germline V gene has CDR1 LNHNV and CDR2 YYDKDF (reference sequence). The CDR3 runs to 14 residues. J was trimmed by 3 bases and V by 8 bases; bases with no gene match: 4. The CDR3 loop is CATSGTDYNSPLHF. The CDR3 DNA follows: TGTGCCACCTCGGGGACAGACTATAATTCACCCCTCCACTTT.

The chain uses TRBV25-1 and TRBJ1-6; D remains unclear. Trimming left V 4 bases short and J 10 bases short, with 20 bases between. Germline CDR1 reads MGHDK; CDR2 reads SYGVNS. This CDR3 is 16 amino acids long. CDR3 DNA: TGTGCCAGCAGTGGATCCTCCCGTCGGGATGGGTCACCCCTCCACTTT. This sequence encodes CASSGSSRRDGSPLHF.

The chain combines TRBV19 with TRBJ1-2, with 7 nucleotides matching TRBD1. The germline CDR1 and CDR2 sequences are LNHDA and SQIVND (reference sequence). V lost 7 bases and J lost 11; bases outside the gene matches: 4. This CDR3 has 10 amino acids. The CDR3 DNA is TGTGCCAGTAAACAGGGGCGATACACCTTC. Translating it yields CASKQGRYTF.

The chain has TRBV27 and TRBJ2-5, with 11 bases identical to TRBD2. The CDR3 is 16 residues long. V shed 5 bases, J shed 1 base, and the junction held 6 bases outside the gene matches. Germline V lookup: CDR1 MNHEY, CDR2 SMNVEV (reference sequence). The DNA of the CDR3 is TGTGCCAGCAGTCCATCGACTAGCGGGGTCCAAGAGACCCAGTACTTC. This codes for CASSPSTSGVQETQYF.

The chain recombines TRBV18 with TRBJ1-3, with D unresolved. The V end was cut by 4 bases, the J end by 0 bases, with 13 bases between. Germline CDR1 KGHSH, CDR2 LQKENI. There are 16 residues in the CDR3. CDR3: CASSRSGESSGNTIYF. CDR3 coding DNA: TGTGCCAGCTCACGGTCGGGTGAGAGCTCTGGAAACACCATATATTTT.

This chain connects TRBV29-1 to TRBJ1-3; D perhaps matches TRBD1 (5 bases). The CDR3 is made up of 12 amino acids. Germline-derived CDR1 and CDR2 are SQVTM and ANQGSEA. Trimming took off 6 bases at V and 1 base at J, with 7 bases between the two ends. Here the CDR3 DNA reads TGCAGCGTGGGGCGGTCTGGAAACACCATATATTTT. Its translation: CSVGRSGNTIYF.

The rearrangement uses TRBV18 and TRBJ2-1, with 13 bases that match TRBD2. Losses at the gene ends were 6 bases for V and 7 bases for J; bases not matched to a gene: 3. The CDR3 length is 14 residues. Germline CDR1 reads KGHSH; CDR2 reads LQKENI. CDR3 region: CASSTSGGENEQFF. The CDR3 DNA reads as TGTGCCAGCTCTACTAGCGGGGGGGAAAATGAGCAGTTCTTC. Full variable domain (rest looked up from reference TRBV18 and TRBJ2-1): NAGVMQNPRHLVRRRGQEARLRCSPMKGHSHVYWYRQLPEEGLKFMVYLQKENIIDESGMPKERFSAEFPKEGPSILRIQQVVRGDSAAYFCASSTSGGENEQFFGPGTRLTVL.

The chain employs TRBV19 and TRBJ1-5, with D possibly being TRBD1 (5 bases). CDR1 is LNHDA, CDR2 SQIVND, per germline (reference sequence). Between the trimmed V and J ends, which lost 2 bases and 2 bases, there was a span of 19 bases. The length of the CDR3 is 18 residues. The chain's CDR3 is CASSITRPGPTGNQPQHF. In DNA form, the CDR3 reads TGTGCCAGTAGTATAACCCGGCCGGGGCCCACCGGCAATCAGCCCCAGCATTTT.

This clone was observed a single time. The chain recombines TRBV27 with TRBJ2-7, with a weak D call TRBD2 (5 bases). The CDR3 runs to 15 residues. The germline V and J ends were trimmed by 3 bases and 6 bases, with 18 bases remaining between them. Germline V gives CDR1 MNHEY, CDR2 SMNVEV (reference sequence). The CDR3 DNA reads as TGTGCCAGCAGTTTTGGATTAGCGTGGTCATTCGAGCAGTACTTC. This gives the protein CASSFGLAWSFEQYF.

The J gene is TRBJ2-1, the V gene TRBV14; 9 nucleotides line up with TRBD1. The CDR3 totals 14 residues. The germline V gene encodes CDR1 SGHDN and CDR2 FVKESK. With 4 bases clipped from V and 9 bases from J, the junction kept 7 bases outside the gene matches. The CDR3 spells CASSPTGGNSEQFF. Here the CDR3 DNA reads TGTGCCAGCAGCCCGACAGGGGGGAATAGTGAGCAGTTCTTC. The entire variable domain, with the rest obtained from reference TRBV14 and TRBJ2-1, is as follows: EAGVTQFPSHSVIEKGQTVTLRCDPISGHDNLYWYRRVMGKEIKFLLHFVKESKQDESGMPNNRFLAERTGGTYSTLKVQPAELEDSGVYFCASSPTGGNSEQFFGPGTRLTVL.

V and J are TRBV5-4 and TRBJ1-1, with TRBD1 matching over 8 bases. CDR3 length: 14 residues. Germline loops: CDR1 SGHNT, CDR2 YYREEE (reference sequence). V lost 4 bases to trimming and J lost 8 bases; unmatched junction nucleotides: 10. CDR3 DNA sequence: TGTGCCAGCAGCCCCGGACAGGGTCCGGGGGAAGCTTTCTTT. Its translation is CASSPGQGPGEAFF. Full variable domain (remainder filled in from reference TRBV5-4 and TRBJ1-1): ETGVTQSPTHLIKTRGQQVTLRCSSQSGHNTVSWYQQALGQGPQFIFQYYREEENGRGNFPPRFSGLQFPNYSSELNVNALELDDSALYLCASSPGQGPGEAFFGQGTRLTVV.

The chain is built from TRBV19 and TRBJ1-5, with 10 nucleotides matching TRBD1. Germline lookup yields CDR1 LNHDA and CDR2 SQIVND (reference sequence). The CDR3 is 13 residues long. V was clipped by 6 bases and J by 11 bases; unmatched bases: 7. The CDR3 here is CASRRTGGRAQHF. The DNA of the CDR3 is TGTGCCAGTAGACGGACAGGGGGTAGGGCCCAGCATTTT.

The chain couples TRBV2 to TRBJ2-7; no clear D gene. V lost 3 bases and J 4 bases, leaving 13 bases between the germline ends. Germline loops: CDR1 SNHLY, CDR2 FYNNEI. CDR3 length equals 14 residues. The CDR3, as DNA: TGTGCCAGCAGTGATCGGTACGGTCTTTACGAGCAGTACTTC. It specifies CASSDRYGLYEQYF.

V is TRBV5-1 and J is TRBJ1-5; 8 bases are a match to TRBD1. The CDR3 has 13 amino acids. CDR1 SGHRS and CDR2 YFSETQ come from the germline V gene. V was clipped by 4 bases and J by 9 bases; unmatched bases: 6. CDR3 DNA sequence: TGCGCCAGCAGCGTGACAGGGGCTCGGCCCCAGCATTTT. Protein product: CASSVTGARPQHF.

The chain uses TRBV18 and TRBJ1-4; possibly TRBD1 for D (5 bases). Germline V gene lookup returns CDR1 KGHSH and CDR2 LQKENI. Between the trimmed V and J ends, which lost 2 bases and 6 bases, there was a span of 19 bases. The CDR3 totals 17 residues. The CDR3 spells CASSPAVTASSHEKLFF. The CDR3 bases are TGTGCCAGCTCACCAGCCGTGACAGCCTCATCTCATGAAAAACTGTTTTTT.